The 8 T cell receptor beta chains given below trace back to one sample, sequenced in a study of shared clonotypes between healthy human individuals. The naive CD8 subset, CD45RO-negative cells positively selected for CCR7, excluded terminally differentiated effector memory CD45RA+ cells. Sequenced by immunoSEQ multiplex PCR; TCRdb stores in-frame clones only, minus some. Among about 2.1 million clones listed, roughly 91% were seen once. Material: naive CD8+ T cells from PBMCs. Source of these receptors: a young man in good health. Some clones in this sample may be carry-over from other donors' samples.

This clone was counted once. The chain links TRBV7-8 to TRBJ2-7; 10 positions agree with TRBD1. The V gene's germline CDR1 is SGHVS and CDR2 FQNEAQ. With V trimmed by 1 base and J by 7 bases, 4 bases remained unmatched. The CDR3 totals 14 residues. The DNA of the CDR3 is TGTGCCAGCAGCTTAGGGACAGGGGGAGTAGAGCAGTACTTC. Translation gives CASSLGTGGVEQYF.

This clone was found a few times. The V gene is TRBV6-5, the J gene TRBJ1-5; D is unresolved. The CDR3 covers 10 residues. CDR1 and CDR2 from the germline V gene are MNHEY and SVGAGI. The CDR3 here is CSCGNQPQHF. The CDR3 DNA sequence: TGTTCATGCGGGAATCAGCCCCAGCATTTT.

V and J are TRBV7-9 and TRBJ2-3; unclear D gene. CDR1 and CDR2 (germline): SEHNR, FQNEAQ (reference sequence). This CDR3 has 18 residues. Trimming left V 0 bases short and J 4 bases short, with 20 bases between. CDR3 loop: CASSLAWGRNGSADTQYF. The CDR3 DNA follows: TGTGCCAGCAGCTTAGCATGGGGTAGAAACGGGTCAGCAGATACGCAGTATTTT. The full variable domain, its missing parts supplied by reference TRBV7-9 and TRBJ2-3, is DTGVSQNPRHKITKRGQNVTFRCDPISEHNRLYWYRQTLGQGPEFLTYFQNEAQLEKSRLLSDRFSAERPKGSFSTLEIQRTEQGDSAMYLCASSLAWGRNGSADTQYFGPGTRLTVL.

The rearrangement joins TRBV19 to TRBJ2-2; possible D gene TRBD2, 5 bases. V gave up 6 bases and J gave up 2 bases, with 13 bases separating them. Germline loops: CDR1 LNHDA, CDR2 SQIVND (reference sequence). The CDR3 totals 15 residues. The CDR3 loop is CASRAIGLNTGELFF. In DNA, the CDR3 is TGTGCCAGTAGGGCTATCGGACTCAACACCGGGGAGCTGTTTTTT.

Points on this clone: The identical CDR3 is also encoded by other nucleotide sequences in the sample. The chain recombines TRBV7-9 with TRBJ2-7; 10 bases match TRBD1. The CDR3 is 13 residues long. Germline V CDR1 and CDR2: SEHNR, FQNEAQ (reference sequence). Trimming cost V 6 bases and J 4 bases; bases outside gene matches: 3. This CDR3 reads CASRGTGEYEQYF. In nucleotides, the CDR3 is TGTGCCAGCAGGGGGACAGGGGAATACGAGCAGTACTTC.

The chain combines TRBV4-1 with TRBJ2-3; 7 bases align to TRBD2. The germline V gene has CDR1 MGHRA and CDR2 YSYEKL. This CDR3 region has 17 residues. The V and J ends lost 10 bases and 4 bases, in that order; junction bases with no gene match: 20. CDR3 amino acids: CAIRGVRIYFPPDTQYF. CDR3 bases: TGCGCCATCCGGGGGGTCAGAATCTATTTCCCACCAGATACGCAGTATTTT.

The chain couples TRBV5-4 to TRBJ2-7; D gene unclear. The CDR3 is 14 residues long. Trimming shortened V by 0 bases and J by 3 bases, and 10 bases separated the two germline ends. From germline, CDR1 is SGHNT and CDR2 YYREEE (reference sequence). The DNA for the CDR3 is TGTGCCAGCAGCTTGGCCGGTCAGCTCTACGAGCAGTACTTC. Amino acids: CASSLAGQLYEQYF.

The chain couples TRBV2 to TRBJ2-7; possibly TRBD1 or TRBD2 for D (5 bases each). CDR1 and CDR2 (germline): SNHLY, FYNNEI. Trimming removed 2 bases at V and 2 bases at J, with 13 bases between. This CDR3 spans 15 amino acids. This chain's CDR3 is CASSETAGSTYEQYF. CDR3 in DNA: TGTGCCAGCAGTGAAACGGCAGGGAGTACCTACGAGCAGTACTTC.